This is a list of T cell receptor beta chains from one sample in a study of OX40 agonist ivuxolimab in advanced cancers. The table came from immunoSEQ multiplex PCR; TCRdb's copy has only in-frame clones and leaves some out. The table includes about 17,000 clones, roughly nine tenths detected once. The starting material was CD4+ or CD8+ T cells sorted from blood, obtained in a trial of the OX40 agonist ivuxolimab. Every receptor here comes from an adult with an advanced solid tumor such as melanoma, head and neck, liver or kidney cancer. The CDR3 runs from the conserved cysteine through the conserved F or W. The D gene is left open where the match is weak. Size values are once, few and many counts, or a class for expanded clones, and some rows have none.

>.|TRBJ1-4|TRBV14|TRBD1
CASSPDRDNEKLFF
TGTGCCAGCAGCCCCGACAGGGACAATGAAAAACTGTTTTTT
>.|TRBJ2-2|TRBV30|.
CAWSILGELFF
TGTGCCTGGAGCATTCTCGGGGAGCTGTTTTTT
>once|TRBJ1-4|TRBV27|.
CASSPGGKQGLFF
TGTGCCAGCAGTCCAGGCGGAAAACAAGGTCTGTTTTTT
>.|TRBJ1-2|TRBV18|TRBD1
CASSPPGGHGYTF
TGTGCCAGCTCACCACCAGGGGGCCATGGCTACACCTTC
>.|TRBJ2-1|TRBV9|TRBD2
CASSERLAGGSYNEQFF
TGTGCCAGCAGCGAGAGACTAGCGGGAGGCTCCTACAATGAGCAGTTCTTC
>.|TRBJ2-5|TRBV4-1|.
CASRQDTGQETQYF
TGCGCCAGCAGACAAGATACAGGTCAAGAGACCCAGTACTTC
>.|TRBJ2-7|TRBV30|TRBD1
CAWGQGPHEQYF
TGTGCCTGGGGACAGGGTCCCCACGAGCAGTACTTC
>.|TRBJ1-2|TRBV6-5|.
CASTPRLGSPDGYTF
TGTGCCAGCACTCCGAGACTTGGGTCTCCGGATGGCTACACCTTC
>.|TRBJ1-2|TRBV5-4|TRBD1
CASSLWGQENYGYTF
TGTGCCAGCAGCTTGTGGGGACAGGAGAACTATGGCTACACCTTC
>.|TRBJ1-2|TRBV7-3|.
CASSYETTFLYGYTF
TGTGCCAGCAGCTACGAGACAACATTTCTCTATGGCTACACCTTC
>.|TRBJ2-1|TRBV11-3|TRBD2
CASRGGTYNEQFF
TGTGCCAGCCGGGGGGGCACCTACAATGAGCAGTTCTTC
>once|TRBJ2-4|TRBV7-9|.
CASSLWGDSGNIQYF
TGTGCCAGCAGCTTATGGGGGGACAGTGGCAACATTCAGTACTTC
>.|TRBJ1-5|TRBV19|.
CASSISGYGNQPQHF
TGTGCCAGTAGTATATCGGGTTATGGCAATCAGCCCCAGCATTTT
>.|TRBJ2-1|TRBV4-3|.
CASSQARQLFYNEQFF
TGCGCCAGCAGCCAAGCCCGGCAGTTATTCTACAATGAGCAGTTCTTC
>.|TRBJ2-1|TRBV7-8|.
CASSLVLLGEEQFF
TGTGCCAGCAGCTTAGTTTTACTGGGGGAAGAGCAGTTCTTC
>.|TRBJ1-6|TRBV4-1|.
CASSLQGLLNSPLHF
TGCGCCAGCAGCTTGCAGGGCCTACTGAATTCACCCCTCCACTTT
>.|TRBJ2-5|TRBV29-1|.
CSGKLLRSGQETQYF
TGCAGCGGAAAGCTTCTCCGGAGCGGCCAAGAGACCCAGTACTTC